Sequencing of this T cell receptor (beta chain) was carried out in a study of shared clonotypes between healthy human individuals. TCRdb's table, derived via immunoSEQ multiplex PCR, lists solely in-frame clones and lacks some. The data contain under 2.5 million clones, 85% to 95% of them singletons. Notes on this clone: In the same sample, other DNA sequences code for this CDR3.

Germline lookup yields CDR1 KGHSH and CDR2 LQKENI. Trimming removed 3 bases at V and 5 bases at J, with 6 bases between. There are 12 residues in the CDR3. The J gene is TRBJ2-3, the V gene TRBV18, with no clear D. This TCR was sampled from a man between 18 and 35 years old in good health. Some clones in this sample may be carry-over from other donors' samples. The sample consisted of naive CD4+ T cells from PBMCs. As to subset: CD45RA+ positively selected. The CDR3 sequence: CASSPPGDTQYF. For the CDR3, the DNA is TGTGCCAGCTCACCCCCCGGAGATACGCAGTATTTT. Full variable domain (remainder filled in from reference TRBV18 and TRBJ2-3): NAGVMQNPRHLVRRRGQEARLRCSPMKGHSHVYWYRQLPEEGLKFMVYLQKENIIDESGMPKERFSAEFPKEGPSILRIQQVVRGDSAAYFCASSPPGDTQYFGPGTRLTVL.